The 29 T cell receptor beta chains listed next were all sequenced from one sample in a study of T cell repertoires in cytomegalovirus infection. MiXCR was run by TCRdb on the reads, yielding one entry per CDR3 protein. The sample holds about 230,000 distinct CDR3 sequences; around 6.6% are singletons and the top ten take under 7.5%. Specimen: PBMCs. These receptors all come from a human donor in good health (CMV status not recorded). Some clones in this sample may be carry-over from other donors' samples.

The chain is built from TRBV24-1 and TRBJ1-1, with unresolved D. V was clipped by 3 bases and J by 2 bases, with 3 bases between them. CDR1 is KGHDR, CDR2 SFDVKD, per germline. The CDR3 has 12 residues. The CDR3 here is CATSDANTEAFF. The CDR3 DNA reads TGTGCCACCAGTGATGCCAACACTGAAGCTTTCTTT.

Turning to this clonotype: A much larger clonotype is one base distant, so this may be a read error. The V and J genes are TRBV6-8 and TRBJ2-1; D is ambiguous. The germline V gene encodes CDR1 MNHGY and CDR2 SAAAGT. The CDR3 spans 16 residues. V lost 5 bases to trimming and J lost 2 bases, with 16 bases between them. Here the CDR3 reads CASSLADRLTYNEQFF. CDR3 nucleotide sequence: TGTGCCAGCAGTCTTGCGGACCGGTTGACCTACAATGAGCAGTTCTTC.

There are many counts of this clonotype. The chain employs TRBV15 and TRBJ1-3, with D tentatively TRBD1 (6 bases). Trimming left V 0 bases short and J 2 bases short, with 14 bases between. Germline CDR1 LNHNV, CDR2 YYDKDF (reference sequence). This CDR3 contains 17 residues. This chain's CDR3 is CATSREMGRGPGNTIYF. CDR3 coding DNA: TGTGCCACCAGCAGAGAAATGGGTCGGGGGCCTGGAAACACCATATATTTT.

This clonotype was picked up many times. The genes are TRBV18 and TRBJ1-4; D not certain. Germline V gene lookup returns CDR1 KGHSH and CDR2 LQKENI. The CDR3 has 13 residues. The V and J ends lost 2 bases and 12 bases respectively, with 13 bases between them. The CDR3 reads CASSPELFGELFF. The CDR3 nucleotides read TGTGCCAGCTCACCAGAGTTATTCGGCGAACTGTTTTTT.

There are many counts of this clonotype. The rearrangement links TRBV29-1 to TRBJ2-7; TRBD1 matches at 9 bases. Germline loops: CDR1 SQVTM, CDR2 ANQGSEA. The trim removed 5 bases at V and 3 bases at J, leaving 11 bases unmatched. There are 15 residues in the CDR3. CDR3 amino acids: CSVTRDRGAIYEQYF. The CDR3 region has the DNA TGCAGCGTTACTCGTGACAGGGGGGCTATCTACGAGCAGTACTTC.

Many counts were recorded for this clonotype. The J gene is TRBJ1-2, the V gene TRBV7-3; 9 bases are shared with TRBD1. The CDR3 is 14 amino acids. The junction had 6 bases not matched to a gene; V was cut back by 2 bases and J by 8 bases. Germline V gene sequence: CDR1 SGHTA, CDR2 FQGTGA. The CDR3 DNA follows: TGTGCCAGCAGCTTACCGACAGGGGGAGGGGGCTACACCTTC. This sequence encodes CASSLPTGGGGYTF.

In this sample, this clonotype turned up many times. The chain is built from TRBV10-3 and TRBJ1-2; D is perhaps TRBD1 (5 bases). The V gene's germline CDR1 is ENHRY and CDR2 SYGVKD. The CDR3 is 13 amino acids. The V gene lost 5 bases and the J gene lost 8 bases, with 15 bases spanning the gap. This CDR3 is CAISLARGRGYTF. CDR3 nucleotides: TGTGCCATCAGTCTGGCCCGGGGACGGGGCTACACCTTC.

This clonotype has a count of ten or more. The gene calls are TRBV7-2 and TRBJ2-1; D uncertain. V gave up 4 bases and J gave up 11 bases, with 12 bases separating them. This CDR3 region has 12 residues. Germline-derived CDR1 and CDR2 are SGHTA and FQGNSA. CDR3 bases: TGTGCCAGCAGCTCCGGATTGAATAAGCAGTTCTTC. It translates to CASSSGLNKQFF.

This clonotype was counted many times. The chain links TRBV29-1 to TRBJ2-6; D may be TRBD2 (5 bases). Trimming left V 1 base short and J 4 bases short, with 8 bases between. The CDR3 totals 14 residues. The V gene's germline CDR1 is SQVTM and CDR2 ANQGSEA. CDR3 loop: CSVEGGAGANVLTF. The DNA of the CDR3 is TGCAGCGTTGAAGGGGGAGCCGGGGCCAACGTCCTGACTTTC.

The chain carries TRBV2 and TRBJ1-6; D gene uncertain. The CDR3 has 16 amino acids. CDR1 is SNHLY and CDR2 is FYNNEI in the germline V gene. The V end was cut by 5 bases, the J end by 10 bases, with 21 bases between. The CDR3 loop reads CASSPEPRTGKSPLHF. The CDR3 nucleotides read TGTGCCAGCAGTCCGGAGCCCCGGACCGGGAAATCACCCCTCCACTTT.

The table lists this clonotype with many counts. The chain is built from TRBV7-2 and TRBJ2-1; 11 bases map to TRBD2. The V and J ends lost 1 base and 9 bases, in that order; junction bases with no gene match: 5. The germline V gene encodes CDR1 SGHTA and CDR2 FQGNSA. The CDR3 has 15 amino acids. In nucleotides, the CDR3 is TGTGCCAGCAGCTTAGATAGCGGGGGGGCCTTTGAGCAGTTCTTC. Translating it yields CASSLDSGGAFEQFF. The complete variable domain, with remaining parts taken from reference TRBV7-2 and TRBJ2-1, reads GAGVSQSPSNKVTEKGKDVELRCDPISGHTALYWYRQSLGQGLEFLIYFQGNSAPDKSGLPSDRFSAERTGGSVSTLTIQRTQQEDSAVYLCASSLDSGGAFEQFFGPGTRLTVL.

This clonotype was counted ten times or more. V gene TRBV7-8 combines with J gene TRBJ1-6; maybe TRBD1 (6 bases). Per germline, CDR1 SGHVS and CDR2 FQNEAQ. CDR3 length: 15 residues. V lost 2 bases and J lost 8, with 13 bases in between. Written as DNA, the CDR3 is TGTGCCAGCAGCTTAACGTCCGGGGGGCATTCACCCCTCCACTTT. As protein: CASSLTSGGHSPLHF.

This clonotype was counted at least ten times. The chain combines TRBV7-8 with TRBJ2-3; TRBD2 might be the D (5 bases). The V end was cut by 5 bases, the J end by 5 bases, with 20 bases between. The germline gives CDR1 SGHVS, CDR2 FQNEAQ. CDR3 length equals 16 residues. The CDR3 nucleotides read TGTGCCAGCAGCGCTGGGGAGTTTTCCCCACTAGATACGCAGTATTTT. Encoded protein: CASSAGEFSPLDTQYF.

The table lists this clonotype with many counts. V is TRBV20-1 and J is TRBJ2-3; tentative D call: TRBD1 (7 bases). The CDR3 runs to 15 residues. V dropped 7 bases and J dropped 0 bases, with 17 bases sitting between them. CDR1 is DFQATT, CDR2 SNEGSKA, per germline (reference sequence). In DNA, the CDR3 is TGCAGTGTTTCTCGGGGGACAGCTAGCACAGATACGCAGTATTTT. Translation: CSVSRGTASTDTQYF.

In this sample, this clonotype turned up many times. The gene calls are TRBV7-9 and TRBJ1-5, with D possibly being TRBD1 (6 bases). The CDR3 is made up of 16 amino acids. V lost 5 bases and J lost 1, with 15 bases in between. Germline CDR1 SEHNR, CDR2 FQNEAQ (reference sequence). The CDR3 here is CASSRAGEMSNQPQHF. Here the CDR3 DNA reads TGTGCCAGCAGCCGCGCAGGGGAGATGAGCAATCAGCCCCAGCATTTT.

Ten or more counts support this clonotype. This CDR3 is CASSLRGGSWYNEQFF. The DNA of the CDR3 is TGTGCCAGCAGTTTAAGAGGGGGTAGTTGGTACAATGAGCAGTTCTTC. The chain uses TRBV28 and TRBJ2-1, with D possibly TRBD1 on 6 matching bases. The CDR3 runs 16 residues. Germline V gene data show CDR1 as MDHEN and CDR2 as SYDVKM. With 2 bases removed from V and 4 bases from J, the gap between germline ends came to 15 bases.

This clonotype was recorded at least ten times. The chain is built from TRBV10-3 and TRBJ1-2; D is unclear. The CDR3 loop spans 17 amino acids. The germline CDR1 and CDR2 sequences are ENHRY and SYGVKD. The V and J ends lost 0 bases and 4 bases respectively, with 18 bases between them. Here the CDR3 DNA reads TGTGCCATCAGTGAGTCTCTCGGCCAGGCGGTATTCTATGGCTACACCTTC. Its translation is CAISESLGQAVFYGYTF.

This clonotype was counted at least ten times. This chain connects TRBV5-6 to TRBJ2-3, with D uncertain. Trimming removed 0 bases at V and 1 base at J, with 6 bases between. The CDR3 totals 14 residues. In germline, CDR1 is SGHDT, CDR2 YYEEEE. The CDR3 protein is CASSLVGRTDTQYF. The CDR3, as DNA: TGTGCCAGCAGCTTGGTAGGGCGCACAGATACGCAGTATTTT.

This clonotype has a count of ten or more. V and J are TRBV27 and TRBJ2-1, with TRBD2 identical over 10 bases. Trimming took 6 bases from V and 6 from J; bases not matched to a gene: 5. The CDR3 is 14 amino acids. Germline lookup yields CDR1 MNHEY and CDR2 SMNVEV (reference sequence). CDR3 in DNA: TGTGCCAGCAGAGGGCTAGCGGGGGTCAATGAGCAGTTCTTC. It specifies CASRGLAGVNEQFF.

This clonotype was observed many times. V is TRBV7-2 and J is TRBJ2-6, with D unresolved. The CDR3 contains 13 residues. CDR1 SGHTA and CDR2 FQGNSA come from the germline V gene. The V end lost 9 bases, the J end lost 4 bases, and 10 bases lay between the germline ends. The chain's CDR3 is CASTLKGANVLTF. The DNA of the CDR3 is TGTGCCAGTACCCTCAAGGGGGCCAACGTCCTGACTTTC.

This clonotype has ten or more counts. J is TRBJ1-1 and V is TRBV7-8; 9 nucleotides align to TRBD1. The CDR3 loop spans 16 amino acids. The germline V gene encodes CDR1 SGHVS and CDR2 FQNEAQ. The J segment lost 5 bases and the V segment lost 5 bases, leaving 12 bases of the junction unmatched. CDR3 bases: TGTGCCAGCAGCCCCCCGGGACAGGGTGGGAAAACTGAAGCTTTCTTT. Amino acids: CASSPPGQGGKTEAFF.

In its sample, this clonotype was seen many times. The CDR3 nucleotides are TGTGCCAGCAGCCCCCAGGGAATCGAAAGAGGTGAAAAACTGTTTTTT. Encoded protein: CASSPQGIERGEKLFF. The J gene is TRBJ1-4, the V gene TRBV7-2, with D maybe TRBD1 (5 bases). The CDR3 runs 16 residues. CDR1 and CDR2 from the germline V gene are SGHTA and FQGNSA. V gave up 5 bases and J gave up 7 bases, with 20 bases separating them.

This clonotype was seen many times. The genes are TRBV2 and TRBJ1-1; unclear D gene. Trimming removed 7 bases from V and 4 bases from J, with 19 bases in between. The germline CDR1 and CDR2 sequences are SNHLY and FYNNEI. The CDR3 sequence is 15 residues long. In DNA form, the CDR3 reads TGTGCCAGCAAGGTGGGAAACGTAGGGTTCACTGAAGCTTTCTTT. Translating it yields CASKVGNVGFTEAFF.

This clonotype has a count of ten or more. The chain is built from TRBV9 and TRBJ2-1; TRBD1 agrees at 10 bases. This CDR3 is built from 15 residues. Trimming at V came to 0 bases and at J to 7 bases, leaving 4 bases not matched to a gene. CDR1 is SGDLS, CDR2 YYNGEE, per germline. In DNA form, the CDR3 reads TGTGCCAGCAGCGTAGGACAGGGGGCAGCGAATGAGCAGTTCTTC. Residues: CASSVGQGAANEQFF.

This clonotype was recorded a few times. This chain joins TRBV5-6 and TRBJ1-2, with 7 bases matching TRBD1. V dropped 4 bases and J dropped 5; count of bases not matched to a gene: 20. This CDR3 has 18 amino acids. Germline values: CDR1 SGHDT, CDR2 YYEEEE. The DNA for the CDR3 is TGTGCCAGCAGCCCGAAACGTTCCCCGAGGACAGGCGGATATGGCTACACCTTC. Protein product: CASSPKRSPRTGGYGYTF.

This clonotype appeared many times. CDR3: CASSYPTKQGTEAFF. The CDR3 coding sequence is TGTGCCAGCAGTTACCCTACAAAACAGGGAACTGAAGCTTTCTTT. This chain joins TRBV6-2 or TRBV6-3 and TRBJ1-1, with D possibly matching TRBD1 (6 bases). CDR1 and CDR2 (germline): MNHEY, SVGEGT. The CDR3 has 15 amino acids. Trimming shortened V by 2 bases and J by 5 bases, and 15 bases separated the two germline ends.

A remark on this clonotype: The CDR3 does not end in the conserved phenylalanine or tryptophan, so this is likely a read error. The DNA is omitted, as the CDR3 cannot be located on it reliably, and the CDR3 follows TCRdb's listing. J is TRBJ2-3 and V is TRBV7-8; TRBD1 is the table's D call and was not checked against the DNA. The CDR3 sequence runs 17 residues, both termini included. Germline CDR1 is SGHVS and CDR2 is FQNEAQ. The CDR3 protein is CASSHDGQDLYTVTQYC.

This clonotype was seen ten or more times. This sequence joins TRBV29-1 and TRBJ2-3; D is perhaps TRBD2 (6 bases). The CDR3 spans 13 residues. Germline CDR1 reads SQVTM; CDR2 reads ANQGSEA. Trimming left V 6 bases short and J 1 base short, with 11 bases between. For the CDR3, the DNA is TGCAGCGTGAACCCGGGAGGCACAGATACGCAGTATTTT. Translating gives CSVNPGGTDTQYF.

The sample holds many counts of this clonotype. The J gene is TRBJ1-1, the V gene TRBV7-2; 7 bases match TRBD1. CDR1 and CDR2 from the germline V gene are SGHTA and FQGNSA. The CDR3 runs to 12 residues. V lost 4 bases to trimming and J lost 7 bases; unmatched junction nucleotides: 3. CDR3 amino acids: CASSSTGVEAFF. CDR3 nucleotide sequence: TGTGCCAGCAGCTCAACAGGGGTTGAAGCTTTCTTT.